The present entry profiles one T cell receptor beta chain with its context. The method was immunoSEQ multiplex PCR; TCRdb's version includes in-frame clones alone and lacks a portion of them. The sample holds some 290,000 clones, around 90% seen once. This entry belongs to a study of blood T cell repertoires in COVID-19. The CDR3 runs to 16 residues. V lost 6 bases and J lost 1, with 19 bases in between. Germline V CDR1 and CDR2: SGHTA, FQGNSA. The clonotype comes from a woman aged 40 to 50 with acute COVID-19. The V call is TRBV7-2, the J call TRBJ2-7; D might be TRBD2 (5 bases). The sample consisted of PBMCs or T cells enriched from blood (not recorded which). This chain's CDR3 is CASREAFGPGSYEQYF. The CDR3 DNA reads TGTGCCAGCAGGGAGGCTTTCGGACCGGGATCCTACGAGCAGTACTTC.